The TCR beta chain described here comes from a study of blood T cells in healthy people across ages. This CDR3 is 14 amino acids long. From germline, CDR1 is DFQATT and CDR2 SNEGSKA (reference sequence). V lost 3 bases, J lost 0 bases, and 3 bases stayed unmatched. A sample-barcoded 5' primer and a J-beta primer mix were used in a second PCR of about 7 to 12 cycles. TCRdb reprocessed the 5' RACE reads with MiXCR, giving one entry per CDR3 protein. This table holds over 600,000 distinct CDR3 sequences, 56% found once. Material: blood. The chain is built from TRBV20-1 and TRBJ1-2; 8 nucleotides match TRBD1. The receptor was derived from a middle-aged man in good health. The CDR3 loop is CSASRGLPNYGYTF. CDR3 coding DNA: TGCAGTGCTAGCAGGGGGCTACCTAACTATGGCTACACCTTC.